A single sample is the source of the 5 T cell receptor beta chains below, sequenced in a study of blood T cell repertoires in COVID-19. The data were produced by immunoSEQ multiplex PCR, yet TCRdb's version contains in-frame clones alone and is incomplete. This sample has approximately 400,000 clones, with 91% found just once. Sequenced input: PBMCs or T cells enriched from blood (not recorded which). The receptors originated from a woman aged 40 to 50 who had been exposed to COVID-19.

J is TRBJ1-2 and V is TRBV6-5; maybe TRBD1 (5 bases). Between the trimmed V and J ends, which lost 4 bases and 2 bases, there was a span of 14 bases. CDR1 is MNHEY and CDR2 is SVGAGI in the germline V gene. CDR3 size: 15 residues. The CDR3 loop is CASSFERQSNYGYTF. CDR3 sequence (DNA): TGTGCCAGCAGTTTCGAAAGACAGTCAAACTATGGCTACACCTTC.

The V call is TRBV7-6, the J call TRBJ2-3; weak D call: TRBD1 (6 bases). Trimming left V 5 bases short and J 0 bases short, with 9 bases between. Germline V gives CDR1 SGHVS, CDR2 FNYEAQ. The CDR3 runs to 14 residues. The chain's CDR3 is CASSLGASTDTQYF. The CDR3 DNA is TGTGCCAGCAGCCTGGGGGCTAGCACAGATACGCAGTATTTT.

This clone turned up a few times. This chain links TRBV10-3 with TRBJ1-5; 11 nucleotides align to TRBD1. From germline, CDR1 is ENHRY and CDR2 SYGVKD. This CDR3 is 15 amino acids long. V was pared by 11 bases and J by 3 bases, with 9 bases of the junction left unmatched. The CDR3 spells CACGQGASPNQPQHF. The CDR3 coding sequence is TGTGCCTGCGGACAGGGGGCATCTCCCAATCAGCCCCAGCATTTT.

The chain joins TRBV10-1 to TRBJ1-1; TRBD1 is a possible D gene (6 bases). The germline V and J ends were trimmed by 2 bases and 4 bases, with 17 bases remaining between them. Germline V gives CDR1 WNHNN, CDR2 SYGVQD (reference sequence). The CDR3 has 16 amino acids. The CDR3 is CASSEDHRVKFTEAFF. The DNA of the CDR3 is TGCGCCAGCAGTGAGGATCACAGGGTTAAGTTCACTGAAGCTTTCTTT.

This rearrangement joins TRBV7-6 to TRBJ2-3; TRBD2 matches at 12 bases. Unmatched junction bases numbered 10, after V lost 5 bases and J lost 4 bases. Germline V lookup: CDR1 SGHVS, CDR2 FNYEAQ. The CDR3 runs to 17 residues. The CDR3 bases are TGTGCCAGCAGCGCACTCCCTAGCGGGGGGGGTGCAGATACGCAGTATTTT. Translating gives CASSALPSGGGADTQYF.